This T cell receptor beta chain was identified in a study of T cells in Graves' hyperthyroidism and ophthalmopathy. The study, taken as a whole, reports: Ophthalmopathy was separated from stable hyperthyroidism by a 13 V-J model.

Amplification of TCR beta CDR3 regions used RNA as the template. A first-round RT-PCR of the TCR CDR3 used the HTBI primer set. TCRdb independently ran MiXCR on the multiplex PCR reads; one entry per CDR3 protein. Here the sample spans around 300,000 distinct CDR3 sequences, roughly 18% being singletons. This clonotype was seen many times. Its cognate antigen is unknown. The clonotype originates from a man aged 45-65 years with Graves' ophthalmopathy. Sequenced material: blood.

CDR3 protein: CASSPSGGNTEAFF. The CDR3 nucleotides are TGTGCCAGCAGTCCCTCCGGCGGGAACACTGAAGCTTTCTTT. The rearrangement uses TRBV12-3 or TRBV12-4 and TRBJ1-1; unclear D gene. Trimming took off 5 bases at V and 1 base at J, with 11 bases between the two ends. The CDR3 consists of 14 residues.